This T cell receptor beta chain is from a study of blood T cell repertoires in COVID-19. V was shortened by 5 bases and J by 7 bases, with 14 bases between the two germline ends. Germline CDR1 is SGHTA and CDR2 is FQGNSA. This CDR3 contains 14 residues. TCRdb's copy holds only in-frame clones and misses some; the assay was immunoSEQ multiplex PCR. Here the sample spans about 120,000 clones, about 83% being singletons. Recruits, aged roughly 18 to 90 years, lived in 25 or so US areas. Each recovered donor of Cohort 3 presented with two negative PCRs, clearance, or symptom resolution. The specimen sequenced was PBMCs or T cells enriched from blood (not recorded which). The chain uses TRBV7-2 and TRBJ2-2; a weak D match, TRBD1 (5 bases). This sequence originates from a woman in her 30s who had recovered from COVID-19. The CDR3 loop is CASSHDSMVGELFF. In nucleotides, the CDR3 is TGTGCCAGCAGCCACGACAGCATGGTCGGGGAGCTGTTTTTT.